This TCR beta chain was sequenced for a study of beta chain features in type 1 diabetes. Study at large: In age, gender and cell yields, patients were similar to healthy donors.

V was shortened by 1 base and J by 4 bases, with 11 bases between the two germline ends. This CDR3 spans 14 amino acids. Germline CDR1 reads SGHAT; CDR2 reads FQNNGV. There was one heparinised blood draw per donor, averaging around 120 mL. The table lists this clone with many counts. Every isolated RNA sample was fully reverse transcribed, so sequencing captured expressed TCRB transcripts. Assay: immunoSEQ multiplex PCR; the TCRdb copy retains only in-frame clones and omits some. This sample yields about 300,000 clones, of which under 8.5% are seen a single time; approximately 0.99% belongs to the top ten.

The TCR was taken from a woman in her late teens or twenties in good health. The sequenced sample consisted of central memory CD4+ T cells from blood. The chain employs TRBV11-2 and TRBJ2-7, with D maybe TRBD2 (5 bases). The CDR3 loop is CASSLVDTGYEQYV. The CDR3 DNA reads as TGTGCCAGCAGCTTAGTAGACACGGGATACGAGCAGTACGTC.